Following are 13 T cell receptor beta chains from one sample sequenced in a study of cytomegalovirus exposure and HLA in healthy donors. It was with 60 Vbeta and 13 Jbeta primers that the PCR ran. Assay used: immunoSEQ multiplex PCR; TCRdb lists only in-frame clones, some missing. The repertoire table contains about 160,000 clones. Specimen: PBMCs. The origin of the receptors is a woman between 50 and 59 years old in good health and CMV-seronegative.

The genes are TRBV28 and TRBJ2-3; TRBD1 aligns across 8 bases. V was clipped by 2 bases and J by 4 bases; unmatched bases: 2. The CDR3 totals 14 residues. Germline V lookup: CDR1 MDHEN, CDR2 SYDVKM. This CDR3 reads CASSLGTGSDTQYF. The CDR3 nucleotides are TGTGCCAGCAGTTTAGGGACAGGCTCAGATACGCAGTATTTT.

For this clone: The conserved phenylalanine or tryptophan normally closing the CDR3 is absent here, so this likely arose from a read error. The CDR3 loop is CASSQEGGTYEQYL. The CDR3 DNA reads as TGCGCCAGCAGCCAAGAGGGGGGTACCTACGAGCAGTACCTC. The chain joins TRBV4-3 to TRBJ2-7; tentative D call: TRBD2 (6 bases). The CDR3 extends over 14 amino acids. Trimming removed 0 bases from V and 2 bases from J, with 8 bases in between. Looked up from germline, CDR1 is LGHNA and CDR2 is YSLEER.

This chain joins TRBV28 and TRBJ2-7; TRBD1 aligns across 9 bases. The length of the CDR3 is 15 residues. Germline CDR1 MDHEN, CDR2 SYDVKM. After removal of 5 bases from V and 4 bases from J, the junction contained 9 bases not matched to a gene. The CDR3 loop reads CASSLLPGQGYEQYF. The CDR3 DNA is TGTGCCAGCAGTCTACTCCCGGGACAGGGTTACGAGCAGTACTTC.

CDR3 DNA: TGTGCCAGCAGTCCTGACAGGGGCATCTATGGCTACACCTTC. This sequence encodes CASSPDRGIYGYTF. The genes are TRBV6-1 and TRBJ1-2; TRBD1 matches at 8 bases. Looked up from germline, CDR1 is MNHNS and CDR2 is SASEGT. With 5 bases clipped from V and 4 bases from J, the junction kept 6 bases outside the gene matches. The CDR3 contains 14 residues.

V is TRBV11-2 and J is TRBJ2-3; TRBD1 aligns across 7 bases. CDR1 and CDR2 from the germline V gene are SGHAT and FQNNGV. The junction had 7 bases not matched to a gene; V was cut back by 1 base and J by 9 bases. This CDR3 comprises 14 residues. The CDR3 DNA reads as TGTGCCAGCAGCTTAGTTGTGGGACAGTACACGCAGTATTTT. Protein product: CASSLVVGQYTQYF.

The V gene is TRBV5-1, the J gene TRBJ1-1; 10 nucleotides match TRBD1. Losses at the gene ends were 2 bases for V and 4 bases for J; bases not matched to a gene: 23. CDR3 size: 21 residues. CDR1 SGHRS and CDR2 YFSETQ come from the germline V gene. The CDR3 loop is CASSLISALSAVGQGTTEAFF. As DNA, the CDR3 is TGCGCCAGCAGCTTAATATCCGCCCTTTCTGCCGTGGGACAGGGGACCACTGAAGCTTTCTTT.

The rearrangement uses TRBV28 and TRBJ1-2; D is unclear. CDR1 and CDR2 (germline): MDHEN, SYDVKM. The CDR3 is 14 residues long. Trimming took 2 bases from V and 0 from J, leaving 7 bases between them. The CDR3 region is CASSLQAPNYGYTF. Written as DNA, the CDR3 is TGTGCCAGCAGTTTACAGGCGCCTAACTATGGCTACACCTTC.

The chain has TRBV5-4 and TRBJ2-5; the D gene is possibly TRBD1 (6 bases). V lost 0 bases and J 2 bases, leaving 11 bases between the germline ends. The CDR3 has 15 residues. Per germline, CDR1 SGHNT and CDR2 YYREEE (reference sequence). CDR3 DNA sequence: TGTGCCAGCAGCTTGGGGGGGCGGCAGCAAGAGACCCAGTACTTC. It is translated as CASSLGGRQQETQYF. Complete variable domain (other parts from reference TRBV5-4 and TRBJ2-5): ETGVTQSPTHLIKTRGQQVTLRCSSQSGHNTVSWYQQALGQGPQFIFQYYREEENGRGNFPPRFSGLQFPNYSSELNVNALELDDSALYLCASSLGGRQQETQYFGPGTRLLVL.

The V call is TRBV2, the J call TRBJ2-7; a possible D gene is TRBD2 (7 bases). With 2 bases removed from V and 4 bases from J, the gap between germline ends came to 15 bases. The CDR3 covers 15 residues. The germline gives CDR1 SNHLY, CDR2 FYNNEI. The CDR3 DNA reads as TGTGCCAGCAGTGAATGGGGGGGGCATACGTACGAGCAGTACTTC. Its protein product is CASSEWGGHTYEQYF. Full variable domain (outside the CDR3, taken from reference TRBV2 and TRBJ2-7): EPEVTQTPSHQVTQMGQEVILRCVPISNHLYFYWYRQILGQKVEFLVSFYNNEISEKSEIFDDQFSVERPDGSNFTLKIRSTKLEDSAMYFCASSEWGGHTYEQYFGPGTRLTVT.

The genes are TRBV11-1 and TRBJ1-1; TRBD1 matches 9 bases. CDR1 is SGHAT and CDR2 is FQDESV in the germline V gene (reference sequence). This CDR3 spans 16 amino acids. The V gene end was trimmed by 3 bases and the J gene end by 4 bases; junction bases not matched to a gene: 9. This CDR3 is CASSFGLGTGTTEAFF. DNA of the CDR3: TGTGCCAGCAGCTTTGGGCTGGGGACAGGGACCACTGAAGCTTTCTTT.

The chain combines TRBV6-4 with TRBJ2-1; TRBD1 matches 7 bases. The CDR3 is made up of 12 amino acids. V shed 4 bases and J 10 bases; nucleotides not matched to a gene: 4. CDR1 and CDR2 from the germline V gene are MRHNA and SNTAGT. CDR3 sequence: CASSGQGGEQFF. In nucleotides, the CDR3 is TGTGCCAGCAGTGGACAGGGCGGCGAGCAGTTCTTC.

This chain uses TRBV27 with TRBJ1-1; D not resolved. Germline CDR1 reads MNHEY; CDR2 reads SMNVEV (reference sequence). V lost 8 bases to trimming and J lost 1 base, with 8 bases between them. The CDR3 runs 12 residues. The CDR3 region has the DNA TGTGCCAGCCTCACCGGGAACACTGAAGCTTTCTTT. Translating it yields CASLTGNTEAFF.

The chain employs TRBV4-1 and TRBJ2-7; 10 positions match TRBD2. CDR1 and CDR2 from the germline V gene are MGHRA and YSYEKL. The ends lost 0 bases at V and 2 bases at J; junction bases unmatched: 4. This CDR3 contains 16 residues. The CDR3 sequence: CASSQESTSGAYEQYF. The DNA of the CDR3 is TGCGCCAGCAGCCAAGAGAGCACTAGCGGGGCCTACGAGCAGTACTTC.